This record concerns one TCR beta chain sequence. These data belong to a study of shared clonotypes between healthy human individuals. For the study at large: Per-donor plates numbered three CD4 naive, three CD4 memory, two CD8 naive and one CD8 memory.

CDR3 length: 13 amino acids. V was shortened by 6 bases and J by 0 bases, with 5 bases between the two germline ends. Germline assignment: CDR1 SGHTA and CDR2 FQGNSA. The assay was immunoSEQ multiplex PCR, and TCRdb's table has in-frame clones only and misses some. The sample holds over a million clones, 95% to 99% seen once. Sequencing used naive CD4+ T cells sorted from blood. The subset was: CD45RA+ positively selected. The chain recombines TRBV7-2 with TRBJ2-2; D is unclear. This receptor was taken from a man aged 30 to 45 in good health. The CDR3 is CASRGPNTGELFF. The CDR3 coding sequence is TGTGCCAGCAGGGGTCCGAACACCGGGGAGCTGTTTTTT.